This T cell receptor (beta chain) originates from a study of blood T cell repertoires in COVID-19. About the research overall: T cells, B-cell-depleted T cells, or PBMCs supplied cDNA or gDNA.

The table came from immunoSEQ multiplex PCR; TCRdb's copy has only in-frame clones and leaves some out. The sample shows fewer than 45,000 clones, around 85% of them seen only once. The CDR3 has 14 amino acids. With 7 bases clipped from V and 2 bases from J, the junction kept 8 bases outside the gene matches. Looked up from germline, CDR1 is SGHRS and CDR2 is YFSETQ. The V gene is TRBV5-1, the J gene TRBJ1-1; TRBD1 aligns across 7 bases. The specimen was peripheral blood. The clonotype was recovered from a man aged 50-59 years with active COVID-19. The chain's CDR3 is CASGRDRPNTEAFF. The CDR3 DNA reads TGCGCCAGCGGGCGGGACAGACCTAACACTGAAGCTTTCTTT.